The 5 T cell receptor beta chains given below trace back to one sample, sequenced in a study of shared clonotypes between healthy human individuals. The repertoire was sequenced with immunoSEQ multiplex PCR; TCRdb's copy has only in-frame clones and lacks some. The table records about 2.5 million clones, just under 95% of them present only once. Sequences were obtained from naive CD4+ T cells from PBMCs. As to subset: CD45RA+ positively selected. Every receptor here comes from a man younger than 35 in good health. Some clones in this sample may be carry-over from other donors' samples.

The CDR3 bases are TGTGCCAGCAGCCAAATACTAGCGGCCATCTACAATGAGCAGTTCTTC. Its translation: CASSQILAAIYNEQFF. The chain combines TRBV14 with TRBJ2-1, with TRBD2 matching 8 bases. This CDR3 is 16 amino acids long. Trimming cost V 2 bases and J 3 bases; bases outside gene matches: 6. Germline CDR1 reads SGHDN; CDR2 reads FVKESK.

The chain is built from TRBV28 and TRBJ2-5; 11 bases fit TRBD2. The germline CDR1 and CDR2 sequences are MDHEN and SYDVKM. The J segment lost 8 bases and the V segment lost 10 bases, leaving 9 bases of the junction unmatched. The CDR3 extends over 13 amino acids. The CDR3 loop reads CAILAGGAQTQYF. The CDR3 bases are TGTGCCATTCTAGCGGGAGGAGCTCAAACCCAGTACTTC.

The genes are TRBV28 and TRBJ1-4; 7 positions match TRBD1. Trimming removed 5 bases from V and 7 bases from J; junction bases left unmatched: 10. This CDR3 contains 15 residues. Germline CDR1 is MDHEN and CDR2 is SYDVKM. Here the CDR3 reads CASSPSTGSLEKLFF. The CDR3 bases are TGTGCCAGCAGTCCCTCGACAGGGTCCCTTGAAAAACTGTTTTTT.

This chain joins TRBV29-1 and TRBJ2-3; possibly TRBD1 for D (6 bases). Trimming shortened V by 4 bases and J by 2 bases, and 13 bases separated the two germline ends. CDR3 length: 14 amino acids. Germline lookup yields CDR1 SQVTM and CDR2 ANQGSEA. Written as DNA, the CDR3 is TGCAGCGTTGCGCACAGGACAGACACAGATACGCAGTATTTT. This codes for CSVAHRTDTDTQYF.

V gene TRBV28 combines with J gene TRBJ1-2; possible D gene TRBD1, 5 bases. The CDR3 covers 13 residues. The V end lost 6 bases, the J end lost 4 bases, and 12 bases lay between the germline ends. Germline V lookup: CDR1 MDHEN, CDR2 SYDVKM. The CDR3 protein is CASSPGRFYGYTF. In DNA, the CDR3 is TGTGCCAGCAGCCCAGGGAGGTTCTATGGCTACACCTTC.